The rows below give T cell receptor beta chains drawn from one sample of a study of control samples from healthy donors and cancer patients. The protocol was immunoSEQ multiplex PCR, while the TCRdb copy is restricted to in-frame clones and leaves out a portion. Among some 140,000 clones listed, roughly 92% were seen once. Source material: blood. All receptors come from a man aged 25-45 years in good health. CDR3s include the opening cysteine and the closing phenylalanine or tryptophan.

j_gene | v_gene | CDR3aa
TRBJ1-2 | TRBV11-2 | CASSPRGVNYGYTF
TRBJ1-1 | TRBV20-1 | CSARRDMGAFF
TRBJ1-1 | TRBV7-3 | CASSLMGLGLNTEAFF
TRBJ1-1 | TRBV18 | CASSPPRRQSARTEAFF
TRBJ2-3 | TRBV7-3 | CASSPTGRTTDTQYF
TRBJ2-1 | TRBV9 | CASSGRDPSQAKGSYNEQFF
TRBJ2-5 | TRBV15 | CATSKASGTRGETQYF
TRBJ1-2 | TRBV30 | CAWRLTRGYGYTF
TRBJ2-7 | TRBV11-3 | CASSSPSSYEQYF
TRBJ2-1 | TRBV2 | CAIVQGASYNEQFF
TRBJ1-2 | TRBV19 | CAGHGTGGLDGYTF
TRBJ2-5 | TRBV7-8 | CASRPRAGGTQETQYF
TRBJ1-1 | TRBV19 | CASSIGTPNTEAFF
TRBJ1-5 | TRBV10-3 | CAISPGLLPQSAQHF
TRBJ2-1 | TRBV27 | CASSPLAGTPHEQFF
TRBJ1-6 | TRBV3-1/TRBV3-2 | CASSEGYSPLHF
TRBJ1-1 | TRBV28 | CASSLTRTFGGEAFF
TRBJ1-1 | TRBV7-2 | CASSLRGLIGEAFF
TRBJ2-7 | TRBV29-1 | CSVATGGLPQYF
TRBJ2-7 | TRBV7-9 | CASSPGTSGRVTSYEQYF
TRBJ2-2 | TRBV25-1 | CASSGRQGAGGELFF
TRBJ1-5 | TRBV12-3/TRBV12-4 | CASSTAGKQPQHF
TRBJ1-1 | TRBV28 | CASRRGHTFTEAFF
TRBJ2-2 | TRBV5-4 | CASSGDPGELFF
TRBJ1-1 | TRBV27 | CASREQGAKRTEAFF
TRBJ2-2 | TRBV7-3 | CASSLNLGTGELFF
TRBJ1-2 | TRBV19 | CASSVDPRGWAEGYTF
TRBJ1-1 | TRBV28 | CASNEAAASEAFF
TRBJ2-5 | TRBV15 | CATSRGSQGAGETQYF
TRBJ2-5 | TRBV5-5 | CASSPGGTSRFQETQYF
TRBJ2-2 | TRBV6-5 | CASSGAGVNTGELFF
TRBJ2-7 | TRBV5-4 | CASSYPSGSFYEQYF
TRBJ2-1 | TRBV6-4 | CASSDLGTSGPSFF
TRBJ1-2 | TRBV24-1 | CATSRGNGYTF
TRBJ2-7 | TRBV5-1 | CASSLGLAGAFTYEQYF
TRBJ1-5 | TRBV30 | CAWRVTGGSNQPQHF
TRBJ2-1 | TRBV9 | CASSATGHGAYNEQFF
TRBJ2-7 | TRBV27 | CASSFQGPYEQYF
TRBJ1-2 | TRBV28 | CASSVQGNYGYTF
TRBJ1-4 | TRBV7-2 | CASSGTRGEKLFF
TRBJ1-2 | TRBV5-1 | CASSPLSSVGRNYGYTF
TRBJ2-5 | TRBV9 | CASSISGSAGETQYF